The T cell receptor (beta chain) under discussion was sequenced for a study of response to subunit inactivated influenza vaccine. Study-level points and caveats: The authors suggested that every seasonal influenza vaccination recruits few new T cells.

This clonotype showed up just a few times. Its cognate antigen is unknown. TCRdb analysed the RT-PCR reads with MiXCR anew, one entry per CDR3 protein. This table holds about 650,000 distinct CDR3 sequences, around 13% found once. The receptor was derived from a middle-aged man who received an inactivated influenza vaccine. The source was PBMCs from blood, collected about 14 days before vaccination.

The CDR3 DNA reads as TGCGCCAGCAGCCAAATCTCGAGGGGCACAGATACGCAGTATTTT. It is translated as CASSQISRGTDTQYF. The V call is TRBV4-1, the J call TRBJ2-3; D is perhaps TRBD2 (5 bases). Looked up from germline, CDR1 is MGHRA and CDR2 is YSYEKL. The CDR3 covers 15 residues. V shed 2 bases and J shed 1 base, with 10 bases lying between them.